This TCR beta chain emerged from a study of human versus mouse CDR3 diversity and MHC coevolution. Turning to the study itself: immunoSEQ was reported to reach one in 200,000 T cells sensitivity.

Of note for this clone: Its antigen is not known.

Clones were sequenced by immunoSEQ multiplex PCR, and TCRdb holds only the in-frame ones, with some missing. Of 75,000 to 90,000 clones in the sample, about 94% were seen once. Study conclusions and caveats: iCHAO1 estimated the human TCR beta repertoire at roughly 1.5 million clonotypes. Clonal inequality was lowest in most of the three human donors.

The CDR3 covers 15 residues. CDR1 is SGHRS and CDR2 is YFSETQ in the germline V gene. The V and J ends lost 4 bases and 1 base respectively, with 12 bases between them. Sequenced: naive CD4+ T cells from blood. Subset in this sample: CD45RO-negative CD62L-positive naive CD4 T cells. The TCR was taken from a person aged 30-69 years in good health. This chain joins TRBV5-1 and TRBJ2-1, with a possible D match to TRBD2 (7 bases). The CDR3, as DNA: TGCGCCAGCAGCCTGGAGGGGGGGTCCTACAATGAGCAGTTCTTC. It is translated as CASSLEGGSYNEQFF.